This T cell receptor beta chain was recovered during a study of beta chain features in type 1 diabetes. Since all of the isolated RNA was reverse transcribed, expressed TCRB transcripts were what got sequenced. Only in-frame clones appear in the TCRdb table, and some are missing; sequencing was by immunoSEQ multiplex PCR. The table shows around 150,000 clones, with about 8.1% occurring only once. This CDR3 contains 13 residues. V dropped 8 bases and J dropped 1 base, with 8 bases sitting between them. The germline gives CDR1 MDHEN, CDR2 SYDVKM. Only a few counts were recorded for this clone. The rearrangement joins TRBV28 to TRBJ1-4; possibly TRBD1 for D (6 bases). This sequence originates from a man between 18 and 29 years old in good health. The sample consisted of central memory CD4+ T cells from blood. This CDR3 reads CASWGRTNEKLFF. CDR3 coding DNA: TGTGCCAGCTGGGGGCGAACTAATGAAAAACTGTTTTTT.